This is a list of T cell receptor beta chains from one sample in a study of Graves' ophthalmopathy and Graves' hyperthyroidism. In TCRdb, the multiplex PCR reads were re-called with MiXCR into one record per CDR3 protein. The repertoire includes hundreds of thousands of distinct CDR3 sequences, 40% of them detected once, and approximately 46% sits in the top ten. The specimen sequenced was peripheral blood. These receptors were obtained from an adult man with Graves' ophthalmopathy. CDR3s include the opening cysteine and the closing phenylalanine or tryptophan. A D gene is named only where the DNA matches it firmly. Only part of the rows carry a size: once, few, many, or a class if the clone is expanded.

TRBV25-1	few	TRBD1	TRBJ2-2	CASSLGQGVNTGELFF	TGTGCCAGCAGTTTGGGACAGGGGGTGAACACCGGGGAGCTGTTTTTT
TRBV10-2	few	NA	TRBJ2-2	CASSVSSGYTGELFF	TGCGCCAGCAGTGTCTCGTCAGGGTACACCGGGGAGCTGTTTTTT
TRBV25-1	NA	TRBD1	TRBJ1-5	CASSFGAGQGAEPQHF	TGTGCCAGCAGTTTCGGGGCGGGACAGGGGGCTGAGCCCCAGCATTTT
TRBV10-3	NA	NA	TRBJ1-6	CAISEGGQNSPLHF	TGTGCCATCAGTGAGGGGGGGCAGAATTCACCCCTCCACTTT
TRBV10-3	NA	NA	TRBJ2-7	CASGPQGYSYEQYF	TGTGCCAGCGGACCTCAGGGATACTCCTACGAGCAGTACTTC
TRBV6-4	NA	TRBD1	TRBJ2-2	CASSAGTELTGELFF	TGTGCCAGCAGCGCCGGGACAGAACTCACCGGGGAGCTGTTTTTT
TRBV24-1	NA	TRBD1	TRBJ1-2	CATSRAEGQAYGYTF	TGTGCCACCAGTCGCGCCGAGGGACAGGCCTATGGCTACACCTTC
TRBV6-2/TRBV6-3	NA	NA	TRBJ2-5	CASSYSPGWETQYF	TGTGCCAGCAGTTACTCCCCGGGATGGGAGACCCAGTACTTC
TRBV5-1	NA	NA	TRBJ1-1	CASSLGEGNLNTEAFF	TGCGCCAGCAGCTTGGGGGAGGGGAATCTGAACACTGAAGCTTTCTTT
TRBV10-3	NA	NA	TRBJ1-5	CAISGGRKNQPQHF	TGTGCCATCAGTGGTGGCAGAAAAAATCAGCCCCAGCATTTT
TRBV7-9	NA	NA	TRBJ2-7	CASSPRLGAGDYEQYF	TGTGCCAGCAGCCCACGTTTGGGAGCGGGTGACTACGAGCAGTACTTC
TRBV25-1	many	NA	TRBJ1-6	CASSDSRGGNSPLHF	TGTGCCAGCAGTGATTCAAGGGGGGGAAATTCACCCCTCCACTTT
TRBV6-5	NA	TRBD1	TRBJ2-7	CATMRTGTYEQYF	TGTGCCACCATGAGGACAGGCACCTACGAGCAGTACTTC
TRBV20-1	few	TRBD1	TRBJ1-2	CSARKGAGYGYTF	TGCAGTGCTAGAAAGGGGGCCGGCTATGGCTACACCTTC
TRBV20-1	NA	NA	TRBJ1-2	CSARARGGPNYGYTF	TGCAGTGCTAGAGCTCGGGGAGGGCCCAACTATGGCTACACCTTC
TRBV11-2	once	TRBD1	TRBJ2-2	CASSLPGQGQITGELFF	TGTGCCAGCAGCTTGCCAGGACAGGGGCAAATCACCGGGGAGCTGTTTTTT
TRBV4-1	few	TRBD2	TRBJ2-7	CASSQGMAREGPYEQYF	TGCGCCAGCAGCCAAGGGATGGCGCGGGAGGGCCCATACGAGCAGTACTTC
TRBV25-1	many	NA	TRBJ1-3	CASSWRGGNTIYF	TGTGCCAGCAGTTGGAGGGGTGGAAACACCATATATTTT
TRBV20-1	many	NA	TRBJ2-7	CSARVSGQQYF	TGCAGTGCTAGAGTGTCGGGCCAGCAGTACTTC
TRBV11-2	NA	NA	TRBJ1-4	CASSLAGSINEKLFF	TGTGCCAGCAGCTTAGCAGGCAGCATTAATGAAAAACTGTTTTTT
TRBV5-4	many	NA	TRBJ1-2	CASSLRGARDGYTF	TGTGCCAGCAGCTTGCGAGGGGCCCGGGATGGCTACACCTTC
TRBV27	few	TRBD1	TRBJ2-7	CASRPLGTADLYF	TGTGCCAGCAGGCCACTCGGGACAGCCGATTTGTACTTC
TRBV25-1	NA	NA	TRBJ2-2	CATSDSTSYSGELFF	TGTGCCACCAGTGATTCGACTAGTTATTCCGGGGAGCTGTTTTTT
TRBV29-1	few	NA	TRBJ2-7	CSVHRAGYFEQYF	TGCAGCGTGCACCGGGCGGGGTATTTCGAGCAGTACTTC
TRBV11-2	NA	TRBD2	TRBJ2-7	CASSFTGGFSYEQYF	TGTGCCAGCAGCTTCACGGGGGGATTCTCCTACGAGCAGTACTTC
TRBV11-2	NA	NA	TRBJ1-5	CASSVGEGYSNQPQHF	TGTGCCAGCAGCGTTGGTGAGGGATATAGCAATCAGCCCCAGCATTTT
TRBV19	NA	NA	TRBJ1-1	CASRIPLKNTEAFF	TGTGCCAGTCGTATTCCCCTGAAGAACACTGAAGCTTTCTTT
TRBV5-1	many	NA	TRBJ2-5	CASSLEGEGETQYF	TGCGCCAGCAGCTTGGAGGGGGAAGGGGAGACCCAGTACTTC